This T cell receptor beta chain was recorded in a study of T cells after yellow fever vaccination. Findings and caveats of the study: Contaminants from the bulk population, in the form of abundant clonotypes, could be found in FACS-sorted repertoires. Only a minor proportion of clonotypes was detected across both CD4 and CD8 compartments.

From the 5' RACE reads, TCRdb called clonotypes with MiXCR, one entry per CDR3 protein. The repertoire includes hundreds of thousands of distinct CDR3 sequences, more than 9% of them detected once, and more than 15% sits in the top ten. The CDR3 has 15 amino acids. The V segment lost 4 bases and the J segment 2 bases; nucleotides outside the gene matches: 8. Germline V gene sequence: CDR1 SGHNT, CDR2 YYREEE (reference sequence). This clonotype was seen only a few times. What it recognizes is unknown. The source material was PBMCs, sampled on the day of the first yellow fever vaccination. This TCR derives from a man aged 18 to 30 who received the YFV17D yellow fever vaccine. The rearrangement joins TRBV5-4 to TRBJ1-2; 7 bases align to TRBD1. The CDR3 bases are TGTGCCAGCAGCGAGTCGACAGGGAAAAACTATGGCTACACCTTC. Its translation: CASSESTGKNYGYTF.